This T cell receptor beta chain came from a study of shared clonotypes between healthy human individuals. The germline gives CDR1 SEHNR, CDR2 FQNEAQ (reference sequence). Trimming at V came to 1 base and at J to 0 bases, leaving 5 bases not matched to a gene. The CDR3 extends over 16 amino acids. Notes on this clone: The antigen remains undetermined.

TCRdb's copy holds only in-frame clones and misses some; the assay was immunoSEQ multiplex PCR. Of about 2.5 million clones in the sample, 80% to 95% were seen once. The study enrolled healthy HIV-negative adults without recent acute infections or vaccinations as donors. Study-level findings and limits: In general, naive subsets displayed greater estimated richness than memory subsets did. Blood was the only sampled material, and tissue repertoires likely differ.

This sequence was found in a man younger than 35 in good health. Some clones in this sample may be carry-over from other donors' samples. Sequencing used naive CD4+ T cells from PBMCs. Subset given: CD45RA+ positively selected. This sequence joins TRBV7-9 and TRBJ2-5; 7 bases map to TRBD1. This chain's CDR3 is CASSLGRRGYQETQYF. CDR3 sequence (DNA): TGTGCCAGCAGCTTAGGTCGCAGGGGGTACCAAGAGACCCAGTACTTC.